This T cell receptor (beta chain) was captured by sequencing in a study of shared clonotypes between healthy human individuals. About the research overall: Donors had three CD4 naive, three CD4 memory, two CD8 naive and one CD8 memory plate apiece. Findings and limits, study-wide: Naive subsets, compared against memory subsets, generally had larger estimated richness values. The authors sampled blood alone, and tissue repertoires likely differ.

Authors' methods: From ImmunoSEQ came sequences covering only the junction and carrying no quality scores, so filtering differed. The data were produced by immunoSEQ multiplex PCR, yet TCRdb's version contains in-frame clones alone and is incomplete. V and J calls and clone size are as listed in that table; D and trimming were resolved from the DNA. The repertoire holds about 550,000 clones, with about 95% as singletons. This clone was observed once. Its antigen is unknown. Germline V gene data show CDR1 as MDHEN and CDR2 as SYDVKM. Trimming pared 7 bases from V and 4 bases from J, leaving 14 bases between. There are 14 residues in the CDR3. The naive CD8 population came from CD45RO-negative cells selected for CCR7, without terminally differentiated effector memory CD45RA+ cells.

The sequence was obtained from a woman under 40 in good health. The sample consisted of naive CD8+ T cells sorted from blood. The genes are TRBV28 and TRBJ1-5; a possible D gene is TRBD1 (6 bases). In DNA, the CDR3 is TGTGCCAGCACCGTCGGACAGCATAATCAGCCCCAGCATTTT. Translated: CASTVGQHNQPQHF. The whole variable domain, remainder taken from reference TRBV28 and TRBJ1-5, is DVKVTQSSRYLVKRTGEKVFLECVQDMDHENMFWYRQDPGLGLRLIYFSYDVKMKEKGDIPEGYSVSREKKERFSLILESASTNQTSMYLCASTVGQHNQPQHFGDGTRLSIL.